The 18 T cell receptor beta chains in this list originate from one sample, sequenced in a study of tumor-infiltrating lymphocytes in primary liver carcinoma. Both blood RNA, taken from unsorted whole blood, and germline DNA were extracted. From around 500 ng of total RNA, TCR beta-specific cDNA was reverse-transcribed using a constant-region primer. TCR beta libraries came from three nested multiplex PCR rounds using slightly modified ARM-PCR. With TRBV1-TRBV30 forward primers and a C-beta reverse primer, the first two PCR rounds were run for roughly 10 cycles each. TCRdb ran MiXCR on the multiplex PCR reads and lists one entry per CDR3 protein. The table has approximately 300,000 distinct CDR3 sequences, more than 55% seen once. Sequencing was carried out using peripheral blood. The receptors originated from a man aged 35-49 years with primary liver carcinoma and hepatitis B virus infection.

This clonotype was counted only a few times. The rearrangement joins TRBV7-9 to TRBJ1-4; D gene uncertain. Trimming took off 11 bases at V and 7 bases at J, with 17 bases between the two ends. There are 13 residues in the CDR3. Germline CDR1 and CDR2: SEHNR and FQNEAQ (reference sequence). The CDR3 spells CAHGGGRSEKLFF. The CDR3 DNA sequence: TGTGCCCACGGAGGAGGGCGGAGTGAAAAACTGTTTTTT.

Turning to this clonotype: Because the CDR3 is missing its conserved closing phenylalanine or tryptophan, this is likely a read error. The DNA is left out, because the CDR3 cannot be placed on it with certainty; the CDR3 is given as TCRdb lists it. This chain joins TRBV11-2 and TRBJ2-7; the table's D call of TRBD1 was not tested on the DNA. Germline V lookup: CDR1 SGHAT, CDR2 FQNNGV. Counting both end residues, the CDR3 totals 15 amino acids. This CDR3 reads CASREGATGIEEQYL.

This clonotype was observed a single time. CDR3 nucleotides: TGTGCCAGTAGTATTAGGGGGCTCGGGGAGCTGTTTTTT. Its translation is CASSIRGLGELFF. V and J are TRBV19 and TRBJ2-2, with 7 nucleotides matching TRBD1. Trimming took 3 bases from V and 7 from J; bases not matched to a gene: 2. CDR3 length: 13 amino acids. The germline V gene encodes CDR1 LNHDA and CDR2 SQIVND (reference sequence).

Within the sample, this clonotype is medium-sized. V gene TRBV6-2 or TRBV6-3 combines with J gene TRBJ2-7; the D gene is possibly TRBD2 (5 bases). V lost 5 bases, J lost 2 bases, and 13 bases lay in between. Germline values: CDR1 MNHEY, CDR2 SVGEGT. The CDR3 spans 14 residues. For the CDR3, the DNA is TGTGCCAGCAGTCTCTGGGCGGGTCCCTACGAGCAGTACTTC. Its translation is CASSLWAGPYEQYF.

This clonotype came up many times. The J gene is TRBJ1-3, the V gene TRBV29-1, with D tentatively TRBD1 (5 bases). CDR1 and CDR2 from the germline V gene are SQVTM and ANQGSEA. Trimming cost V 6 bases and J 3 bases, with 9 bases left between them. This CDR3 spans 12 amino acids. The CDR3 coding sequence is TGCAGCGTCTCGACAGATGGAAACACCATATATTTT. It codes for CSVSTDGNTIYF.

Remarks on this clonotype: Because the CDR3 is missing its conserved closing phenylalanine or tryptophan, this is likely a read error. This chain links TRBV11-2 with TRBJ2-1; no definite D call. From germline, CDR1 is SGHAT and CDR2 FQNNGV. The CDR3 loop spans 14 amino acids. V was cut by 5 bases and J by 6 bases, with 14 bases left in between. CDR3 DNA sequence: TGTGCCAGCAGCCTACGGGTGGGTAGCAATGAGCAGTTCATC. It yields the protein CASSLRVGSNEQFI.

Comments on this clonotype: A single base separates this from a much larger clone, so it may be a read error. This rearrangement joins TRBV10-3 to TRBJ2-1; D not resolved. The length of the CDR3 is 11 residues. The germline gives CDR1 ENHRY, CDR2 SYGVKD. CDR3 nucleotide sequence: TGTGACATCAGTCCTGACAATGAGCAGTTCTTC. It encodes CDISPDNEQFF.

To note about this clonotype: A much larger clone lies one base from this, so it may be a read error. The chain recombines TRBV30 with TRBJ2-3, with TRBD1 matching over 9 bases. Germline lookup yields CDR1 GTSNPN and CDR2 SVGIG (reference sequence). The CDR3 extends over 13 amino acids. As DNA, the CDR3 is TGTGCCGGCGGGACAGGGATCACAGATGCGCAGTATTTT. It yields the protein CAGGTGITDAQYF.

The count of this clonotype is one. CDR3 DNA: TGTGTCAGTTCGCTAGCGGGAATGGAGACCCAGTACTTC. This translates into CVSSLAGMETQYF. The chain links TRBV12-3 or TRBV12-4 to TRBJ2-5; 9 nucleotides line up with TRBD2. The CDR3 is 13 residues long.

In the case of this clonotype: An end of the junction does not agree with germline; a read error may underlie this. The CDR3 loop is CASSLNVNEQFF. The CDR3 DNA sequence: TGTGCCAGCAGCTTAAATGTCAACGAGCAATTCTTC. The V call is TRBV11-3, the J call TRBJ2-1; D not certain. CDR3 size: 12 residues. Looked up from germline, CDR1 is SGHNT and CDR2 is YENEEA.

As concerns this clonotype: Possible read error: a much larger clone is one base away. The chain combines TRBV6-1 with TRBJ2-1; D uncertain. Per germline, CDR1 MNHNS and CDR2 SASEGT. With 5 bases removed from V and 11 bases from J, the gap between germline ends came to 19 bases. The CDR3 is 14 residues long. The CDR3 region has the DNA TGTGCCAGCAGTCATAGCCTGACGGGCCCTAAGCAGTTCTTC. It encodes CASSHSLTGPKQFF.

The DNA for the CDR3 is TGTGCCACCAGTGATTCTCGGACAGGGAACACTGAAGCTTTCTTT. This sequence encodes CATSDSRTGNTEAFF. The chain employs TRBV24-1 and TRBJ1-1, with 7 bases identical to TRBD1. Germline CDR1 KGHDR, CDR2 SFDVKD. V gave up 2 bases and J gave up 1 base; unmatched junction bases: 3. This CDR3 is built from 15 residues.

This clonotype was observed a handful of times. The rearrangement joins TRBV6-4 to TRBJ2-3, with D perhaps TRBD2 (6 bases). V lost 4 bases and J 2 bases, leaving 7 bases between the germline ends. Germline CDR1 MRHNA, CDR2 SNTAGT. The CDR3 runs 13 residues. The CDR3 nucleotides read TGTGCCAGCAGTGGCGGGGACACAGATACGCAGTATTTT. This sequence encodes CASSGGDTDTQYF.

As regards this clonotype: This may be a read error: a much more frequent sequence differs by one nucleotide. This chain connects TRBV6-2 or TRBV6-3 to TRBJ2-4, with D possibly called TRBD1 or TRBD2 (5 bases each). CDR3 length equals 17 residues. Trimming removed 10 bases at V and 4 bases at J, with 26 bases between. CDR1 and CDR2 (germline): MNHEY, SVGEGT. CDR3 sequence: CANSLPGSLRDKNIQYF. The CDR3 coding sequence is TGTGCCAACAGCCTCCCAGGGAGTTTGAGGGATAAAAACATTCAGTACTTC.

As concerns this clonotype: One end of the junction fails to match germline, which may point to a read error. The chain has TRBV6-1 and TRBJ2-3; tentatively, D is TRBD2 (5 bases). The germline V gene encodes CDR1 MNHNS and CDR2 SASEGT. This CDR3 is 17 amino acids long. The DNA of the CDR3 is TGTGTCAGCAGTGAATCCAGAGGGCAAGTTAGCACAGATACGCAGTATTTT. This translates into CVSSESRGQVSTDTQYF.

In the case of this clonotype: The junction differs from germline at one of its ends, possibly a read error. J is TRBJ2-3 and V is TRBV11-2; TRBD2 aligns across 9 bases. The CDR3 is 17 residues long. The germline V gene encodes CDR1 SGHAT and CDR2 FQNNGV. CDR3 region: CASSRVGGRASADMQYF. CDR3 in DNA: TGTGCCAGCAGTCGAGTCGGCGGGAGGGCCAGCGCAGATATGCAGTATTTT.

As for this clonotype: The CDR3 does not close with the conserved phenylalanine or tryptophan, likely indicating a read error. J is TRBJ1-2 and V is TRBV14, with D hard to call. The CDR3 length is 13 residues. Germline V CDR1 and CDR2: SGHDN, FVKESK. Trimming took 1 base from V and 3 from J, leaving 6 bases between them. The DNA for the CDR3 is TGTGCCAGCAGCCAAGGCAGCTACTATGGCTACACCTAC. Amino acid sequence: CASSQGSYYGYTY.

With regard to this clonotype: It may be a read error: a sequence one base away is much more abundant. The J gene is TRBJ2-7, the V gene TRBV6-1, with 9 bases aligning to TRBD1. CDR3 length: 15 residues. Germline V gene lookup returns CDR1 MNHNS and CDR2 SASEGT. The chain's CDR3 is CVSSELPGQGSEQYF. The CDR3 nucleotides are TGTGTCAGCAGTGAACTACCGGGACAGGGATCCGAGCAGTACTTC.